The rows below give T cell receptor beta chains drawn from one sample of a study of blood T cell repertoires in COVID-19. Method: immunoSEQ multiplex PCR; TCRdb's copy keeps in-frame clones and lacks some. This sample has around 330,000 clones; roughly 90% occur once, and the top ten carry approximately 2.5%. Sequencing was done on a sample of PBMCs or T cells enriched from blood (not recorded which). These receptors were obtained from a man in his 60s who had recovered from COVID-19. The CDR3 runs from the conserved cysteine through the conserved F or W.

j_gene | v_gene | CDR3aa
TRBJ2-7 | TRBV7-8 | CASSLGSSEQYF
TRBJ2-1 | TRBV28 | CASSPGTSGSFWYNEQFF
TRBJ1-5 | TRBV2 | CASCVGGPEQPQHF
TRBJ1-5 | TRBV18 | CASQGRANQPQHF
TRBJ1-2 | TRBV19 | CASSGAWDNYGYTF
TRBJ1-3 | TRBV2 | CASRGWGGQGHSSSGNTIYF
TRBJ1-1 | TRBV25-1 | CASSAGGQSRRDTEAFF
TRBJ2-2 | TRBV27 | CATRMGPNTGELFF
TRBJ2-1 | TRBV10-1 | CASIRDRGRSVYEQFF
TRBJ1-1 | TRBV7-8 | CASSWAPRGTEAFF
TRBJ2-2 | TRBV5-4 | CASSEVVNTGELFF
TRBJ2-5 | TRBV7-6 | CASSFGQKETQYF
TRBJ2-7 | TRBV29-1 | CSAGRGTSGSYEQYF
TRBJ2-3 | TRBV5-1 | CASSLDRGRADTQYF
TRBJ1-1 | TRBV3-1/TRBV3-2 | CASSQLTGQNTEAFF
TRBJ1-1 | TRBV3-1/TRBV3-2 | CASSLTGGNTEAFF
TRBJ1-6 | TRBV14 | CASSQGTNNNSPLHF
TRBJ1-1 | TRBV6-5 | CASSYGASGMNTEAFF
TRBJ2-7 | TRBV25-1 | CASSEFLKTTLYEQYF
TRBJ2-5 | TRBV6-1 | CASSENSGVIVETQYF
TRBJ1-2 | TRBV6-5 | CASSSLSGYTF
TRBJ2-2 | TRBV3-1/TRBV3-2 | CASSQDILGGGELFF
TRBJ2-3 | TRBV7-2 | CASSPPPGSHTQYF
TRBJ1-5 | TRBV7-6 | CASSLNRDQPQHF
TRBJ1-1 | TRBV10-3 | CAISPGSQRAFF
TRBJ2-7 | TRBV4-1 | CASSHPLTSGRIYEQYF
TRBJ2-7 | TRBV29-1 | CSVEIATTYEQYF
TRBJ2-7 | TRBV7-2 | CASSPLVEQYF
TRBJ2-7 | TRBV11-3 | CASSLPGTGSNEQYF
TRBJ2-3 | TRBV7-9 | CASSLSSVPTDTQYF
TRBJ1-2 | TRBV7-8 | CASSLAGDRGLGYTF
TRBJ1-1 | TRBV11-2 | CASSLVASVNTEAFF
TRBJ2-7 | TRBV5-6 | CASSIGTGTYEQYF
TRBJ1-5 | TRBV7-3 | CASSHHLPGQGSYSNQPQHF
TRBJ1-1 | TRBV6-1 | CASSESVALNTEAFF
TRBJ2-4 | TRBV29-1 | CSVERGTGQGRNIQYF
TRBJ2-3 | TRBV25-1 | CASSESGGGADTQYF
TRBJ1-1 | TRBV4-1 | CASSQGPGNTEAFF
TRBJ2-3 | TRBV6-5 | CASSYSSGRALDTQYF
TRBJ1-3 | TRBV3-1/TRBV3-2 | CASSQYSSLLVYF